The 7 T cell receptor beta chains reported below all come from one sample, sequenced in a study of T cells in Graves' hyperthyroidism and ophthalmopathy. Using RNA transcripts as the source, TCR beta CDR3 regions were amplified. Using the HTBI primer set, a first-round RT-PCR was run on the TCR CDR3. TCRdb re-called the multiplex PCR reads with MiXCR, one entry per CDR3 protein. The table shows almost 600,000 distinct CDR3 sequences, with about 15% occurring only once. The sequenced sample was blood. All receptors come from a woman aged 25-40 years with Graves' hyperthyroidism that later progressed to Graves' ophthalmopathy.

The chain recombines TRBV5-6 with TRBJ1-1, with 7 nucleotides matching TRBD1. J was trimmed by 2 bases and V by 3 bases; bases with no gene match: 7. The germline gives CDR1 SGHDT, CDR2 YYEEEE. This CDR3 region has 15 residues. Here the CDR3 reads CASSSYRGHNTEAFF. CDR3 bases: TGTGCCAGCAGCTCGTACAGGGGCCACAACACTGAAGCTTTCTTT.

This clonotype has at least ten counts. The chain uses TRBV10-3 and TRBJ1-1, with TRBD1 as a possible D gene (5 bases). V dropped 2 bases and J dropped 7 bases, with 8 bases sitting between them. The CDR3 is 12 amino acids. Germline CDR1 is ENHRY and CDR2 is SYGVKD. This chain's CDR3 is CAISEPGSEAFF. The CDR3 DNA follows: TGTGCCATCAGTGAGCCAGGGAGTGAAGCTTTCTTT.

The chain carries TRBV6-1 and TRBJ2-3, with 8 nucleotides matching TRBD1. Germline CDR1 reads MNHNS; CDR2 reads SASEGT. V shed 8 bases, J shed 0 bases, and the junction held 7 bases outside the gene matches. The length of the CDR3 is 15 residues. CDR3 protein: CASGDRGFSTDTQYF. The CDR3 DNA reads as TGTGCCAGCGGAGACAGGGGCTTTAGCACAGATACGCAGTATTTT.

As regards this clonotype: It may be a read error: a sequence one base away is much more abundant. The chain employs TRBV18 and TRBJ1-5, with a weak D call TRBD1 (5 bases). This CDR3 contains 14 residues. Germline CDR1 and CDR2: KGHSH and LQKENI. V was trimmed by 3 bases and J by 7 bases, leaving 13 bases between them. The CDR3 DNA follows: TGTGCCAGCTCACCGTGGACGGGGGAACAGCCCCAGCATTTT. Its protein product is CASSPWTGEQPQHF.

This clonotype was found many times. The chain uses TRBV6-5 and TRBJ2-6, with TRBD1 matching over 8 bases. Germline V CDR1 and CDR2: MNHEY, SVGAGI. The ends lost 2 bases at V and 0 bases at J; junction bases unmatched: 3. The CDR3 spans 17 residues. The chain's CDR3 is CASSYHGTGSGANVLTF. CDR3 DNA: TGTGCCAGCAGTTACCACGGGACAGGCTCTGGGGCCAACGTCCTGACTTTC.

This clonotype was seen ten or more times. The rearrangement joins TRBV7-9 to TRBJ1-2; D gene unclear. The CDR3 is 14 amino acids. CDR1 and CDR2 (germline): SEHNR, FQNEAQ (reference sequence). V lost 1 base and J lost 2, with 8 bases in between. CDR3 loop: CASSLDLENYGYTF. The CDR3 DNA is TGTGCCAGCAGCTTAGATTTAGAGAACTATGGCTACACCTTC.

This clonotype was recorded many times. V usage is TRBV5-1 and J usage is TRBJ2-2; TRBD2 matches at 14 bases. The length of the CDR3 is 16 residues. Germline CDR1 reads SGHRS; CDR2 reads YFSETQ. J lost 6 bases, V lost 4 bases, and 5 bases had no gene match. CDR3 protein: CASSPGLAGVAGELFF. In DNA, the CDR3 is TGCGCCAGCAGCCCGGGACTAGCGGGAGTGGCCGGGGAGCTGTTTTTT.